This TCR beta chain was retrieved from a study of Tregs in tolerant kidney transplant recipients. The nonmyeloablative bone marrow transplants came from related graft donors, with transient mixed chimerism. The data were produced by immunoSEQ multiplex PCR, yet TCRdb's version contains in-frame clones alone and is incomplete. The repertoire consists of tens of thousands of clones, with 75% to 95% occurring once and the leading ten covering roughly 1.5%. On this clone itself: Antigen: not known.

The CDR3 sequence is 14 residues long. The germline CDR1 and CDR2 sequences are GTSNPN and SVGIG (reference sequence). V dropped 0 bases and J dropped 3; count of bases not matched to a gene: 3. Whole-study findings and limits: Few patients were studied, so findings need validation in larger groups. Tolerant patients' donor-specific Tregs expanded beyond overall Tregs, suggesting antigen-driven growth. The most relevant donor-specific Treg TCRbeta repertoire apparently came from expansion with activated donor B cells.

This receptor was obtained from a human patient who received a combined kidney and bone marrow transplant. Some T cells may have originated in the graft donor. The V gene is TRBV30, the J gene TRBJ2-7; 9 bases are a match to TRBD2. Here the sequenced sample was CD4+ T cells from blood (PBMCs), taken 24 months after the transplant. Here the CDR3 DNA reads TGTGCCTGGAGTGTACTTAGCGGGGGCTACGAGCAGTACTTC. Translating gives CAWSVLSGGYEQYF.